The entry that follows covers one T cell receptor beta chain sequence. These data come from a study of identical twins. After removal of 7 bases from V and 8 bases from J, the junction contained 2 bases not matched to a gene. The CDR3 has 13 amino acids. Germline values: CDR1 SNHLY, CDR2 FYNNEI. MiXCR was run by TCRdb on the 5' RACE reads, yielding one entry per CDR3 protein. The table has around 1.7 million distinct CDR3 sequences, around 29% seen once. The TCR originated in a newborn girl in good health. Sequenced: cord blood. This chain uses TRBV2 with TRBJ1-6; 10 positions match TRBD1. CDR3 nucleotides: TGTGCCAGCAAAGGGACAGGGGATTCACCCCTCCACTTT. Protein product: CASKGTGDSPLHF.